The clone carrying this T cell receptor beta chain has just one count. The authors' processing: Reference gene primers were amplified, and this amplification served to estimate nucleated cell counts. Repertoires were generated with immunoSEQ multiplex PCR, while TCRdb's copy carries only in-frame clones and drops some. Clone size and the V and J calls come from that table; the DNA yielded D and trimming. This sample yields tens of thousands of clones, of which approximately 90% are seen a single time; roughly a fifth belongs to the top ten. The sample is drawn from a study of blood T cell repertoires in COVID-19. Study-level background: The United States, Italy and Spain supplied acute and convalescent COVID-19 samples.

V shed 5 bases and J shed 7 bases, with 20 bases lying between them. The germline V gene encodes CDR1 KGHDR and CDR2 SFDVKD. The CDR3 has 16 amino acids. The TCR comes from a human donor in a cohort sampled during active COVID-19. Sample: peripheral blood. The chain recombines TRBV24-1 with TRBJ2-1, with D possibly being TRBD1 (6 bases). The DNA for the CDR3 is TGTGCCACCAGTGGTACCCTGACAGGTTGGGGAAATGAGCAGTTCTTC. Protein sequence: CATSGTLTGWGNEQFF.